Below are 31 T cell receptor beta chains sequenced from a single sample in a study of cytomegalovirus exposure and HLA in healthy donors. TCRdb's copy holds only in-frame clones and misses some; the assay was immunoSEQ multiplex PCR. The table has around 99,000 clones, about 88% seen once; the top ten hold around 2.1%. Sequencing input: PBMCs. The receptor source for this set is a woman between 18 and 30 years old in good health and CMV-seronegative.

V usage is TRBV5-4 and J usage is TRBJ1-1; D not resolved. CDR3 length: 14 amino acids. The germline V gene encodes CDR1 SGHNT and CDR2 YYREEE (reference sequence). The CDR3 nucleotides read TGTGCGACCAGGTGGGAGGGTCGGAACACTGAAGCTTTCTTT. Translated, it gives CATRWEGRNTEAFF. The full variable domain, with the rest looked up from reference TRBV5-4 and TRBJ1-1, is ETGVTQSPTHLIKTRGQQVTLRCSSQSGHNTVSWYQQALGQGPQFIFQYYREEENGRGNFPPRFSGLQFPNYSSELNVNALELDDSALYLCATRWEGRNTEAFFGQGTRLTVV.

The chain combines TRBV5-4 with TRBJ2-2, with TRBD2 identical over 12 bases. V trimming: 4 bases; J trimming: 5 bases; junction bases outside the gene matches: 6. The germline V gene has CDR1 SGHNT and CDR2 YYREEE (reference sequence). The CDR3 consists of 16 residues. In nucleotides, the CDR3 is TGTGCCAGCAGCGCACTAGCGGGGGGCAGGACCGGGGAGCTGTTTTTT. Translated, it gives CASSALAGGRTGELFF.

V usage is TRBV5-1 and J usage is TRBJ2-2; TRBD2 agrees at 7 bases. Germline values: CDR1 SGHRS, CDR2 YFSETQ. CDR3 length: 15 residues. Trimming removed 4 bases from V and 4 bases from J; junction bases left unmatched: 7. The DNA of the CDR3 is TGCGCCAGCAGCCCCCGACTAGCTATCACCGGGGAGCTGTTTTTT. Protein product: CASSPRLAITGELFF.

The rearrangement links TRBV4-2 to TRBJ1-2; TRBD1 aligns across 10 bases. Germline loops: CDR1 LGHNA, CDR2 YNFKEQ. V shed 0 bases and J 8 bases; nucleotides not matched to a gene: 6. The CDR3 is 15 amino acids. CDR3 sequence: CASSQEGTGARGYTF. For the CDR3, the DNA is TGTGCCAGCAGCCAAGAGGGGACAGGGGCTCGGGGCTACACCTTC.

The chain employs TRBV4-3 and TRBJ1-2, with 7 bases matching TRBD1. The CDR3 is made up of 17 amino acids. Germline loops: CDR1 LGHNA, CDR2 YSLEER. V lost 0 bases and J lost 5; bases outside the gene matches: 12. CDR3 sequence reads: CASSQEAVPQGVYGYTF. DNA of the CDR3: TGCGCCAGCAGCCAAGAAGCAGTACCTCAGGGGGTTTATGGCTACACCTTC.

The chain carries TRBV4-3 and TRBJ2-2; 7 bases are a match to TRBD2. CDR3 length: 14 residues. The V gene end was trimmed by 4 bases and the J gene end by 4 bases; junction bases not matched to a gene: 3. Germline V gives CDR1 LGHNA, CDR2 YSLEER. CDR3 sequence reads: CASSRGRGTGELFF. The CDR3 bases are TGCGCCAGCAGCCGGGGGAGGGGCACCGGGGAGCTGTTTTTT.

The V gene is TRBV5-3, the J gene TRBJ2-1; 7 bases map to TRBD2. TRBV5-3 is flagged as an ORF with uncertain function. The junction had 22 bases not matched to a gene; V was cut back by 3 bases and J by 10 bases. This CDR3 is built from 18 residues. The CDR3 spells CARSWADVSSGENREQFF. Here the CDR3 DNA reads TGTGCCAGAAGCTGGGCCGATGTGAGCAGCGGGGAAAACCGGGAGCAGTTCTTC.

The genes are TRBV21-1 and TRBJ2-5; the table gives TRBD1 as D, unverified against the DNA. TRBV21-1 is a documented pseudogene. CDR3 length equals 17 residues. CDR3 sequence: CASTEPWTGNHQETQYF. CDR3 nucleotide sequence: TGTGCCAGCACCGAACCATGGACAGGCAACCACCAAGAGACCCAGTACTTC.

The sample holds one count of this clone. The genes are TRBV2 and TRBJ2-5, with 11 bases fitting TRBD2. Trimming removed 6 bases from V and 4 bases from J; junction bases left unmatched: 13. Germline CDR1 reads SNHLY; CDR2 reads FYNNEI. The CDR3 totals 17 residues. The CDR3: CASSRRWVSGGGETQYF. In DNA, the CDR3 is TGTGCCAGCAGCAGAAGATGGGTTAGCGGGGGGGGAGAGACCCAGTACTTC.

The V call is TRBV7-3, the J call TRBJ1-5; TRBD1 is a possible D gene (5 bases). V lost 1 base, J lost 9 bases, and 10 bases lay in between. This CDR3 spans 13 amino acids. CDR1 and CDR2 (germline): SGHTA, FQGTGA. CDR3 nucleotide sequence: TGTGCCAGCAGCTTAAAGGAGGGGACGCCCCAGCATTTT. As protein: CASSLKEGTPQHF.

The V gene is TRBV20-1, the J gene TRBJ2-1; 10 bases map to TRBD2. V shed 3 bases, J shed 14 bases, and the junction held 4 bases outside the gene matches. From germline, CDR1 is DFQATT and CDR2 SNEGSKA (reference sequence). The CDR3 is 11 amino acids. CDR3 DNA sequence: TGCAGTGCTAGTTCAGGACTAGCGGAGTTCTTC. Residues: CSASSGLAEFF.

V usage is TRBV2 and J usage is TRBJ1-4; TRBD1 matches 8 bases. Trimming took 4 bases from V and 8 from J; bases not matched to a gene: 3. CDR1 is SNHLY, CDR2 FYNNEI, per germline. The CDR3 extends over 13 amino acids. The CDR3 loop is CASSGQGAEKLFF. The CDR3 DNA reads as TGTGCCAGCAGTGGGCAGGGGGCGGAAAAACTGTTTTTT.

The rearrangement links TRBV20-1 to TRBJ2-5, with a possible D match to TRBD2 (6 bases). CDR1 DFQATT and CDR2 SNEGSKA come from the germline V gene (reference sequence). The V gene lost 5 bases and the J gene lost 4 bases, with 8 bases spanning the gap. CDR3 length equals 11 residues. The CDR3 DNA is TGCAGTGCTGAAGCGGGAGAGACCCAGTACTTC. As protein: CSAEAGETQYF.

This chain joins TRBV15 and TRBJ1-1; the D is unclear. Germline V CDR1 and CDR2: LNHNV, YYDKDF (reference sequence). V lost 6 bases, J lost 2 bases, and 13 bases lay in between. The CDR3 consists of 14 residues. The CDR3 nucleotides are TGTGCCACCAGTCAGCGGTTGGGAAACACTGAAGCTTTCTTT. It specifies CATSQRLGNTEAFF.

The chain links TRBV11-3 to TRBJ2-7; 8 bases line up with TRBD2. Losses at the gene ends were 5 bases for V and 4 bases for J; bases not matched to a gene: 10. The CDR3 totals 15 residues. CDR1 is SGHNT, CDR2 YENEEA, per germline. The DNA of the CDR3 is TGTGCCAGCAGCCATCTGACTAGCGCCTTTTACGAGCAGTACTTC. Protein: CASSHLTSAFYEQYF.

V gene TRBV6-5 combines with J gene TRBJ1-2; D might be TRBD1 (5 bases). CDR3 length: 13 residues. Germline CDR1 reads MNHEY; CDR2 reads SVGAGI. Trimming cost V 2 bases and J 5 bases, with 9 bases left between them. DNA of the CDR3: TGTGCCAGCAGTTACGAGGGGAGGTATGGCTACACCTTC. It codes for CASSYEGRYGYTF.

V and J are TRBV30 and TRBJ1-2, with a tentative D call TRBD1 (5 bases). Germline CDR1 GTSNPN, CDR2 SVGIG (reference sequence). Between the trimmed V and J ends, which lost 2 bases and 2 bases, there was a span of 9 bases. The CDR3 extends over 13 amino acids. For the CDR3, the DNA is TGTGCCTGGAGTATGGGGGGGAACTATGGCTACACCTTC. Translating gives CAWSMGGNYGYTF.

The chain is built from TRBV7-2 and TRBJ2-5; tentatively, D is TRBD1 (6 bases). Germline loops: CDR1 SGHTA, CDR2 FQGNSA. The CDR3 contains 14 residues. V shed 5 bases and J shed 4 bases, with 14 bases lying between them. Here the CDR3 reads CASSIPGQLETQYF. CDR3 sequence (DNA): TGTGCCAGCAGCATACCTGGACAGCTAGAGACCCAGTACTTC.

The V gene is TRBV13, the J gene TRBJ2-6; 8 bases are shared with TRBD2. The CDR3 consists of 16 residues. Germline CDR1 PRHDT, CDR2 FYEKMQ (reference sequence). Trimming at V came to 4 bases and at J to 2 bases, leaving 4 bases not matched to a gene. CDR3 in DNA: TGTGCCAGCAGCTCGGGGGGGGTGACTGGGGCCAACGTCCTGACTTTC. Translated: CASSSGGVTGANVLTF.

The chain links TRBV4-2 to TRBJ2-6; 11 nucleotides align to TRBD2. The CDR3 covers 17 residues. In germline, CDR1 is LGHNA, CDR2 YNFKEQ. The junction had 2 bases not matched to a gene; V was cut back by 4 bases and J by 0 bases. The CDR3 nucleotides are TGTGCCAGCAGCCTTAGCGGGGGGGCCTCTGGGGCCAACGTCCTGACTTTC. This translates into CASSLSGGASGANVLTF.

V usage is TRBV5-4 and J usage is TRBJ1-1, with D tentatively TRBD1 (5 bases). The CDR3 contains 14 residues. V was trimmed by 2 bases and J by 1 base, leaving 9 bases between them. Per the germline V gene, CDR1 is SGHNT and CDR2 is YYREEE (reference sequence). The CDR3 DNA sequence: TGTGCCAGCAGCTTCGGGGGTGCGAACACTGAAGCTTTCTTT. As protein: CASSFGGANTEAFF.

The chain combines TRBV19 with TRBJ2-7; 10 bases map to TRBD2. The germline gives CDR1 LNHDA, CDR2 SQIVND (reference sequence). Trimming at V came to 5 bases and at J to 4 bases, leaving 14 bases not matched to a gene. The CDR3 is made up of 17 amino acids. The CDR3 DNA sequence: TGTGCCAGTAGTTCTCCCCACCCTCTAGCGGGAGAGTACGAGCAGTACTTC. The encoded protein is CASSSPHPLAGEYEQYF. Full variable domain (remainder filled in from reference TRBV19 and TRBJ2-7): DGGITQSPKYLFRKEGQNVTLSCEQNLNHDAMYWYRQDPGQGLRLIYYSQIVNDFQKGDIAEGYSVSREKKESFPLTVTSAQKNPTAFYLCASSSPHPLAGEYEQYFGPGTRLTVT.

This chain connects TRBV10-3 to TRBJ2-3, with D possibly matching TRBD2 (7 bases). Trimming stripped 9 bases from V and 4 bases from J, with 14 bases between. This CDR3 spans 13 amino acids. Germline V gene data show CDR1 as ENHRY and CDR2 as SYGVKD. The CDR3: CAMGGGSSDTQYF. Written as DNA, the CDR3 is TGTGCCATGGGGGGCGGGAGTTCAGATACGCAGTATTTT.

The chain carries TRBV5-8 and TRBJ2-1, with D perhaps matching TRBD1 (6 bases). CDR1 is SGHTS, CDR2 YDEGEE, per germline. This CDR3 region has 13 residues. Trimming removed 7 bases at V and 6 bases at J, with 14 bases between. The CDR3 reads CASRKDRSNEQFF. Written as DNA, the CDR3 is TGTGCCAGCCGCAAGGACAGAAGCAATGAGCAGTTCTTC.

The V gene is TRBV5-4, the J gene TRBJ1-1; D is unclear. V lost 4 bases to trimming and J lost 1 base, with 8 bases between them. Per the germline V gene, CDR1 is SGHNT and CDR2 is YYREEE (reference sequence). The CDR3 sequence is 13 residues long. The CDR3 coding sequence is TGTGCCAGCAGCGCTAGAGGGAACACTGAAGCTTTCTTT. The encoded protein is CASSARGNTEAFF.

This clone occurred a few times. This chain connects TRBV28 to TRBJ1-5; tentatively, D is TRBD1 (5 bases). Germline lookup yields CDR1 MDHEN and CDR2 SYDVKM. Trimming stripped 6 bases from V and 4 bases from J, with 13 bases between. This CDR3 spans 14 amino acids. CDR3 region: CASRHTGLNQPQHF. The DNA of the CDR3 is TGTGCCAGCAGACATACAGGATTGAATCAGCCCCAGCATTTT.

The genes are TRBV15 and TRBJ1-2; TRBD1 is a possible D gene (5 bases). The V gene's germline CDR1 is LNHNV and CDR2 YYDKDF (reference sequence). The CDR3 is made up of 13 amino acids. Trimming took 1 base from V and 6 from J, leaving 9 bases between them. CDR3 nucleotide sequence: TGTGCCACCAGCAGAGGGGGGGTCGATGGCTACACCTTC. Protein sequence: CATSRGGVDGYTF.

The chain is built from TRBV28 and TRBJ1-1; no firm D call. CDR1 and CDR2 from the germline V gene are MDHEN and SYDVKM. Trimming pared 6 bases from V and 6 bases from J, leaving 14 bases between. This CDR3 has 13 residues. In DNA, the CDR3 is TGTGCCAGCAGGCTAATCTCGCTCGCTGAAGCTTTCTTT. Residues: CASRLISLAEAFF.

This chain joins TRBV13 and TRBJ2-1; tentatively, D is TRBD2 (5 bases). V gave up 8 bases and J gave up 4 bases, with 18 bases separating them. CDR1 and CDR2 from the germline V gene are PRHDT and FYEKMQ (reference sequence). The CDR3 loop spans 15 amino acids. Here the CDR3 reads CASFLGGRGYNEQFF. In nucleotides, the CDR3 is TGTGCCAGCTTCTTGGGCGGCCGGGGTTACAATGAGCAGTTCTTC.

This clone was found a few times. The chain employs TRBV5-5 and TRBJ2-1; 8 nucleotides align to TRBD2. V was clipped by 4 bases and J by 0 bases; unmatched bases: 9. Germline CDR1 is SGHKS and CDR2 is YYEKEE (reference sequence). The CDR3 is 17 residues long. Here the CDR3 DNA reads TGTGCCAGCAGCCGAAGCGGGGGAGAAAGCTCCTACAATGAGCAGTTCTTC. It translates to CASSRSGGESSYNEQFF.

This clone was found once. The CDR3 is CASSSGDRAYEQFF. CDR3 coding DNA: TGCGCCAGCAGCTCAGGGGACAGGGCTTATGAGCAGTTCTTC. V usage is TRBV5-1 and J usage is TRBJ2-1; 9 bases are a match to TRBD1. This CDR3 spans 14 amino acids. The V and J ends lost 3 bases and 8 bases, in that order; junction bases with no gene match: 6. The V gene's germline CDR1 is SGHRS and CDR2 YFSETQ.